What follows are 29 T cell receptor beta chains derived from one specimen sequenced in a study of blood T cell repertoires in COVID-19. This table comes from immunoSEQ multiplex PCR, and its TCRdb copy is limited to in-frame clones, with some not included. The table records 81,000 or so clones, just under 85% of them present only once. Sample: peripheral blood. These receptor sequences come from a woman in her seventies with active or convalescent COVID-19.

The genes are TRBV18 and TRBJ1-6; perhaps TRBD1 as D (6 bases). CDR1 KGHSH and CDR2 LQKENI come from the germline V gene. The CDR3 consists of 16 residues. The V gene lost 3 bases and the J gene lost 8 bases, with 17 bases spanning the gap. This CDR3 reads CASSPGTTGPYSPLHF. The CDR3 DNA is TGTGCCAGCTCACCGGGGACAACGGGGCCCTATTCACCCCTCCACTTT.

This clone was detected once. This CDR3 is CASSASFGELFF. The CDR3 region has the DNA TGTGCCAGCAGCGCGAGCTTTGGGGAGCTGTTTTTT. This chain uses TRBV9 with TRBJ2-2; unclear D gene. CDR3 length equals 12 residues. Trimming took off 3 bases at V and 8 bases at J, with 8 bases between the two ends. Germline loops: CDR1 SGDLS, CDR2 YYNGEE.

The rearrangement joins TRBV11-3 to TRBJ2-7; 8 nucleotides line up with TRBD1. Germline values: CDR1 SGHNT, CDR2 YENEEA. J gave up 2 bases and V 1 base, and 10 bases lay outside the gene matches. The CDR3 is 17 amino acids. This chain's CDR3 is CASSLAATGEIPYEQYF. DNA of the CDR3: TGTGCCAGCAGCTTAGCGGCGACAGGGGAGATCCCCTACGAGCAGTACTTC.

This chain links TRBV4-1 with TRBJ2-5, with 14 bases aligning to TRBD2. The junction had 1 base not matched to a gene; V was cut back by 4 bases and J by 3 bases. Per the germline V gene, CDR1 is MGHRA and CDR2 is YSYEKL. The CDR3 runs 15 residues. DNA of the CDR3: TGCGCCAGCAGCCGACTAGCGGGGGGGGAAGAGACCCAGTACTTC. Translated, it gives CASSRLAGGEETQYF.

This clone has more than one count but fewer than ten. This sequence joins TRBV28 and TRBJ2-3; D possibly corresponds to TRBD2 (6 bases). This CDR3 comprises 15 residues. Germline V lookup: CDR1 MDHEN, CDR2 SYDVKM. V gave up 9 bases and J gave up 1 base, with 17 bases separating them. CDR3 in amino acids: CASTGGTGGTDTQYF. CDR3 in DNA: TGTGCCAGTACCGGGGGTACGGGTGGCACAGATACGCAGTATTTT.

The V and J genes are TRBV5-1 and TRBJ1-1, with no clear D. The germline V and J ends were trimmed by 1 base and 4 bases, with 11 bases remaining between them. CDR3 length equals 14 residues. The germline V gene encodes CDR1 SGHRS and CDR2 YFSETQ. The CDR3 DNA sequence: TGCGCCAGCAGCTTGCGGGTCCCTCCCACTGAAGCTTTCTTT. It codes for CASSLRVPPTEAFF.

The chain combines TRBV20-1 with TRBJ1-1, with D unclear. The CDR3 contains 11 residues. Germline V gene sequence: CDR1 DFQATT, CDR2 SNEGSKA (reference sequence). Trimming cost V 7 bases and J 4 bases, with 10 bases left between them. In DNA, the CDR3 is TGCAGTGTCCGCGGGAGCACTGAAGCTTTCTTT. This sequence encodes CSVRGSTEAFF.

This chain connects TRBV3-1 (or the pseudogene TRBV3-2) to TRBJ1-1; D not resolved. Germline lookup yields CDR1 LGHDT and CDR2 YNNKEL (reference sequence). V was shortened by 1 base and J by 7 bases, with 7 bases between the two germline ends. The CDR3 runs to 12 residues. The CDR3 DNA reads as TGTGCCAGCAGCCAAGGGGCAGGTGAAGCTTTCTTT. Translation: CASSQGAGEAFF.

The chain combines TRBV7-2 with TRBJ2-1; TRBD2 might be the D (5 bases). Trimming shortened V by 5 bases and J by 8 bases, and 10 bases separated the two germline ends. The CDR3 is 12 residues long. CDR1 is SGHTA and CDR2 is FQGNSA in the germline V gene. This CDR3 reads CASSPEGYEQFF. CDR3 nucleotides: TGTGCCAGCAGCCCAGAGGGATATGAGCAGTTCTTC.

This sequence joins TRBV5-4 and TRBJ2-7; TRBD2 might be the D (6 bases). Trimming stripped 3 bases from V and 7 bases from J, with 20 bases between. The CDR3 has 15 residues. Germline V CDR1 and CDR2: SGHNT, YYREEE (reference sequence). In DNA form, the CDR3 reads TGTGCCAGCAGCTCCCGGGCCTTGCAGAGCGGGGAGCAGTACTTC. Translated: CASSSRALQSGEQYF.

The chain is built from TRBV4-2 and TRBJ1-2, with D unclear. The CDR3 runs 13 residues. The ends were cut back, 0 bases at V and 4 bases at J, with 6 bases in the middle. Germline V lookup: CDR1 LGHNA, CDR2 YNFKEQ. CDR3: CASSQDRTYGYTF. The CDR3 nucleotides read TGTGCCAGCAGCCAAGACAGAACCTATGGCTACACCTTC.

The chain links TRBV28 to TRBJ2-7; TRBD1 might be the D (6 bases). This CDR3 is 10 amino acids long. CDR1 is MDHEN and CDR2 is SYDVKM in the germline V gene. Trimming shortened V by 4 bases and J by 13 bases, and 11 bases separated the two germline ends. For the CDR3, the DNA is TGTGCCAGCAGTTCCGACAGGCTTTACTTC. Encoded protein: CASSSDRLYF.

In this sample, this clone turned up once. This chain connects TRBV7-8 to TRBJ2-1; unclear D gene. The CDR3 runs 13 residues. V was trimmed by 0 bases and J by 7 bases, leaving 7 bases between them. From germline, CDR1 is SGHVS and CDR2 FQNEAQ. The CDR3 DNA reads TGTGCCAGCAGCTTAGCCGCGTTTAATGAGCAGTTCTTC. It codes for CASSLAAFNEQFF.

The chain uses TRBV7-2 and TRBJ2-3, with 9 bases fitting TRBD2. Germline CDR1 SGHTA, CDR2 FQGNSA. This CDR3 comprises 17 residues. V lost 1 base, J lost 3 bases, and 8 bases stayed unmatched. As DNA, the CDR3 is TGTGCCAGCAGCTTAGATATCGCGGGGGGGTATACAGATACGCAGTATTTT. This gives the protein CASSLDIAGGYTDTQYF.

The chain uses TRBV4-3 and TRBJ1-4; D is unresolved. From germline, CDR1 is LGHNA and CDR2 YSLEER. The V end was cut by 4 bases, the J end by 0 bases, with 15 bases between. CDR3 length: 17 amino acids. The CDR3 here is CASSPSGPSSTNEKLFF. The CDR3 region has the DNA TGCGCCAGCAGCCCTAGCGGACCTTCTTCAACTAATGAAAAACTGTTTTTT.

V usage is TRBV18 and J usage is TRBJ1-1; D is ambiguous. The CDR3 contains 13 residues. Germline V lookup: CDR1 KGHSH, CDR2 LQKENI. The germline V and J ends were trimmed by 4 bases and 1 base, with 7 bases remaining between them. As DNA, the CDR3 is TGTGCCAGCTCACGTGAGGGGAACACTGAAGCTTTCTTT. Translated, it gives CASSREGNTEAFF.

The V gene is TRBV29-1, the J gene TRBJ2-2; possible D gene TRBD1, 7 bases. Trimming pared 5 bases from V and 1 base from J, leaving 14 bases between. Germline V gene data show CDR1 as SQVTM and CDR2 as ANQGSEA. The CDR3 spans 15 residues. The DNA for the CDR3 is TGCAGCGTTCTCGGTCAGGGGGGGAACACCGGGGAGCTGTTTTTT. It is translated as CSVLGQGGNTGELFF.

The chain combines TRBV5-4 with TRBJ2-3, with 11 nucleotides matching TRBD2. The CDR3 consists of 14 residues. The V gene's germline CDR1 is SGHNT and CDR2 YYREEE (reference sequence). V lost 5 bases, J lost 3 bases, and 2 bases stayed unmatched. CDR3 in amino acids: CASRVAGGTDTQYF. For the CDR3, the DNA is TGTGCCAGCAGGGTAGCGGGGGGGACAGATACGCAGTATTTT.

This clone was recorded only once. V is TRBV28 and J is TRBJ1-5; D unclear. The CDR3 consists of 16 residues. Germline loops: CDR1 MDHEN, CDR2 SYDVKM. Trimming removed 5 bases from V and 0 bases from J, with 14 bases in between. This chain's CDR3 is CASSPQTPYSNQPQHF. The CDR3 DNA reads TGTGCCAGCAGTCCCCAGACACCGTATAGCAATCAGCCCCAGCATTTT.

The chain employs TRBV24-1 and TRBJ1-2; 7 nucleotides match TRBD1. The CDR3 contains 16 residues. V shed 3 bases and J 3 bases; nucleotides not matched to a gene: 9. The germline gives CDR1 KGHDR, CDR2 SFDVKD. The CDR3 DNA is TGTGCCACCAGTGATCCCTCCCGGGACAGCCACTATGGCTACACCTTC. This translates into CATSDPSRDSHYGYTF.

V is TRBV6-5 and J is TRBJ1-2; 11 bases are shared with TRBD1. Germline V CDR1 and CDR2: MNHEY, SVGAGI. V trimming: 6 bases; J trimming: 4 bases; junction bases outside the gene matches: 4. This CDR3 is built from 14 residues. CDR3 coding DNA: TGTGCCAGCAGGGACAGGGGGCAGGTCTATGGCTACACCTTC. Translated: CASRDRGQVYGYTF.

CDR3 DNA sequence: TGTGCCACCCAGTTCAGTAGCAATCAGCCCCAGCATTTT. Protein: CATQFSSNQPQHF. The V gene is TRBV24-1, the J gene TRBJ1-5; D unresolved. The V end was cut by 9 bases, the J end by 0 bases, with 8 bases between. CDR3 length: 13 residues. Germline CDR1 KGHDR, CDR2 SFDVKD.

The gene calls are TRBV25-1 and TRBJ2-2; D possibly corresponds to TRBD2 (6 bases). In germline, CDR1 is MGHDK, CDR2 SYGVNS. With 2 bases removed from V and 5 bases from J, the gap between germline ends came to 12 bases. The CDR3 is made up of 15 amino acids. CDR3 nucleotide sequence: TGTGCCAGCAGTGAAGGCGGTCGGGGGACCGGGGAGCTGTTTTTT. It specifies CASSEGGRGTGELFF. Supplemented by reference TRBV25-1 and TRBJ2-2, the full variable domain reads EADIYQTPRYLVIGTGKKITLECSQTMGHDKMYWYQQDPGMELHLIHYSYGVNSTEKGDLSSESTVSRIRTEHFPLTLESARPSHTSQYLCASSEGGRGTGELFFGEGSRLTVL.

This clone appeared a few times. This chain joins TRBV13 and TRBJ1-1; D not resolved. CDR3 length: 12 amino acids. Germline V gene lookup returns CDR1 PRHDT and CDR2 FYEKMQ (reference sequence). The V end lost 4 bases, the J end lost 0 bases, and 3 bases lay between the germline ends. The CDR3 loop reads CASSYMNTEAFF. The CDR3 DNA is TGTGCCAGCAGCTATATGAACACTGAAGCTTTCTTT.

The chain is built from TRBV5-6 and TRBJ1-1; 9 nucleotides align to TRBD1. Germline lookup yields CDR1 SGHDT and CDR2 YYEEEE. The trim removed 4 bases at V and 4 bases at J, leaving 8 bases unmatched. There are 15 residues in the CDR3. The CDR3 coding sequence is TGTGCCAGCAGCCCGACGGGACAGGGAGCCACTGAAGCTTTCTTT. Its protein product is CASSPTGQGATEAFF.

V usage is TRBV5-6 and J usage is TRBJ1-2; D is undetermined. The germline V gene has CDR1 SGHDT and CDR2 YYEEEE. The CDR3 is 12 amino acids. Trimming cost V 6 bases and J 6 bases, with 12 bases left between them. The CDR3 sequence is CASTGLGDGYTF. CDR3 nucleotides: TGTGCCAGCACTGGACTTGGTGATGGCTACACCTTC.

CDR3 loop: CASSLSSFFTDTQYF. CDR3 nucleotides: TGTGCCAGCAGCCTGTCTAGTTTCTTCACAGATACGCAGTATTTT. The V and J genes are TRBV9 and TRBJ2-3; no definite D call. CDR3 size: 15 residues. Trimming removed 4 bases from V and 2 bases from J, with 14 bases in between. Germline V CDR1 and CDR2: SGDLS, YYNGEE. Together with reference TRBV9 and TRBJ2-3, the CDR3 gives the full variable domain: DSGVTQTPKHLITATGQRVTLRCSPRSGDLSVYWYQQSLDQGLQFLIQYYNGEERAKGNILERFSAQQFPDLHSELNLSSLELGDSALYFCASSLSSFFTDTQYFGPGTRLTVL.

This clone was detected a few times. CDR3 nucleotide sequence: TGTGCCAGCAGTCCAAGGACTACCGGGTACGAGCAGTACTTC. Amino acids: CASSPRTTGYEQYF. The chain carries TRBV6-5 and TRBJ2-7; tentatively, D is TRBD2 (6 bases). This CDR3 spans 14 amino acids. V gave up 5 bases and J gave up 4 bases, with 15 bases separating them. Germline loops: CDR1 MNHEY, CDR2 SVGAGI.

The rearrangement links TRBV7-6 to TRBJ2-5, with D possibly being TRBD2 (7 bases). Germline CDR1 reads SGHVS; CDR2 reads FNYEAQ. The V and J ends lost 1 base and 7 bases respectively, with 19 bases between them. The CDR3 spans 16 residues. CDR3 sequence reads: CASSLEGGSIRRTQYF. CDR3 DNA: TGTGCCAGCAGCTTAGAGGGGGGGAGTATACGAAGGACCCAGTACTTC.